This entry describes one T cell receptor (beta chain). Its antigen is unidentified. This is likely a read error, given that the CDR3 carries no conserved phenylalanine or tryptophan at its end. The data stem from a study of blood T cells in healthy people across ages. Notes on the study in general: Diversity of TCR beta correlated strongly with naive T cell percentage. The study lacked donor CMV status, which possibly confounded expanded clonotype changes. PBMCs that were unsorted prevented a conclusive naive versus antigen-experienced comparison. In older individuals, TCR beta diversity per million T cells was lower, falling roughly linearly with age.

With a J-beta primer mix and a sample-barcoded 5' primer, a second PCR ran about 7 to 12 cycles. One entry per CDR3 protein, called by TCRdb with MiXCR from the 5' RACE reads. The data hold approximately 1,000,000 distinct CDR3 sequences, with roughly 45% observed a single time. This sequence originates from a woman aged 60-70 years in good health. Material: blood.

The CDR3 sequence is CSVEAGRLATSLGYNEQFL. The CDR3 nucleotides are TGCAGCGTTGAAGCAGGGAGGCTAGCGACGAGCCTGGGGTACAATGAGCAGTTCCTC. V and J are TRBV29-1 and TRBJ2-1, with a tentative D call TRBD2 (6 bases). V shed 1 base and J shed 4 bases, with 26 bases lying between them. The CDR3 is 19 amino acids. Per the germline V gene, CDR1 is SQVTM and CDR2 is ANQGSEA.